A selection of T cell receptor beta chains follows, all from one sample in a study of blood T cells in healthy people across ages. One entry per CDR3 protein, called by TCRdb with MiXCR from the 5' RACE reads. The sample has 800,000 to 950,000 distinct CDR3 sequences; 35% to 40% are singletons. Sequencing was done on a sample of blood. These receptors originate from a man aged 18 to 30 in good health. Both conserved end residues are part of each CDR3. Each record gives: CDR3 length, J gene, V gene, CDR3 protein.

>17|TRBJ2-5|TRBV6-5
CASSYPVTGGVKETQYF
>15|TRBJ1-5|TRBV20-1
CSAGGGQGLNQPQHF
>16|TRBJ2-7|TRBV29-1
CSVVVSSSWPYYEQYF
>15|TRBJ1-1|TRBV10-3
CAISDWSVWGAEAFF
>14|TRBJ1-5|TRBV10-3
CAIRDRGLDQPQHF
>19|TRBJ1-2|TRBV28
CASRLPTGTGPLWGGGYTF
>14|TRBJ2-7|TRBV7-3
CASSSKDRSYEQYF
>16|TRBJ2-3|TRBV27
CASSSHRGLGTDTQYF
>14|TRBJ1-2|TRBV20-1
CSANPGTGNYGYTF
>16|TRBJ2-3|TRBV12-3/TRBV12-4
CASSLRVGTSADTQYF
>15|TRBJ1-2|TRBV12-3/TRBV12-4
CASSLTASGNYGYTF
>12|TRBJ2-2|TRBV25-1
CATPGVTGELFF
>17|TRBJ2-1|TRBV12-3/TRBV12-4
CASSSGLAGRDPNEQFF
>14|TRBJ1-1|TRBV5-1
CASSFDIPNTEAFF
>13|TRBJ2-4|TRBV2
CASRREGDYIQYF
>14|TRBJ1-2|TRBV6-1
CASSEAGGLGGYTF
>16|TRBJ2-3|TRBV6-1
CASSESLTHNTDTQYF
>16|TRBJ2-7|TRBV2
CASSEGETVRSYEQYF
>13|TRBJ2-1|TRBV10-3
CAISDRVYNEQFF
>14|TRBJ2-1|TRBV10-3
CAIRPDRGGNEQFF
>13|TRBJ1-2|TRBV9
CASSGGDPAGYTF
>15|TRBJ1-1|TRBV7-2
CASSLYPWANTEAFF
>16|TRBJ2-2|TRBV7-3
CASSLSGRGGSGELFF
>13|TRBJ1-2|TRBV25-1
CASRETGYYGYTF
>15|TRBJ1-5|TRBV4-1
CASSQAFGSNQPQHF
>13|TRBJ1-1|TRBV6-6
CASSSGRDTEAFF